The 30 T cell receptor beta chains below were found in one sample sequenced in a study of blood T cell repertoires in COVID-19. Data came from immunoSEQ multiplex PCR; TCRdb stores just in-frame clones and leaves some out. The sample carries 130,000 or so clones, about three quarters recorded once. Sequenced: peripheral blood. These receptors were collected from a woman in her 70s with acute or convalescent COVID-19.

There are many counts of this clone. This rearrangement joins TRBV6-4 to TRBJ2-1, with D possibly being TRBD1 (6 bases). CDR1 is MRHNA and CDR2 is SNTAGT in the germline V gene. The CDR3 is made up of 13 amino acids. V was trimmed by 0 bases and J by 11 bases, leaving 11 bases between them. The CDR3 sequence: CASSDSDRDKQFF. DNA for the CDR3: TGTGCCAGCAGTGACTCGGACAGAGATAAGCAGTTCTTC.

The count of this clone is one. The rearrangement uses TRBV5-1 and TRBJ1-3, with 8 bases identical to TRBD1. In germline, CDR1 is SGHRS, CDR2 YFSETQ. CDR3 size: 14 residues. Trimming at V came to 4 bases and at J to 2 bases, leaving 2 bases not matched to a gene. The CDR3 region has the DNA TGCGCCAGCAGCCAACAGGGGGCTGGAAACACCATATATTTT. Its translation: CASSQQGAGNTIYF.

There are many counts of this clone. The chain combines TRBV4-1 with TRBJ2-7; 7 bases fit TRBD1. Trimming cost V 3 bases and J 2 bases; bases outside gene matches: 4. The CDR3 is made up of 14 amino acids. Germline assignment: CDR1 MGHRA and CDR2 YSYEKL. CDR3 sequence: CASSHLTGAYEQYF. The CDR3 coding sequence is TGCGCCAGCAGCCACCTAACAGGGGCCTACGAGCAGTACTTC.

This clone occurred once. V and J are TRBV4-3 and TRBJ1-3, with D unclear. The CDR3 runs 15 residues. CDR1 is LGHNA, CDR2 YSLEER, per germline. Trimming left V 2 bases short and J 4 bases short, with 12 bases between. The DNA of the CDR3 is TGCGCCAGCAGCCAATCTACCCAATCGGGAAACACCATATATTTT. Protein: CASSQSTQSGNTIYF.

The chain has TRBV7-9 and TRBJ2-7; 12 bases are a match to TRBD2. Germline-derived CDR1 and CDR2 are SEHNR and FQNEAQ (reference sequence). The CDR3 length is 14 residues. With 3 bases clipped from V and 4 bases from J, the junction kept 1 base outside the gene matches. CDR3 DNA: TGTGCCAGCAGCTTGGGACTAGCGGGTTACGAGCAGTACTTC. Amino acid sequence: CASSLGLAGYEQYF.

V is TRBV18 and J is TRBJ2-7; no firm D call. The germline V gene has CDR1 KGHSH and CDR2 LQKENI. V lost 7 bases and J lost 6, with 4 bases in between. The CDR3 runs 9 residues. As DNA, the CDR3 is TGTGCCAGCTTCCTCGAGCAGTACTTC. Protein sequence: CASFLEQYF.

The CDR3 sequence is CASSLVTAGGSYEQYF. The CDR3, as DNA: TGTGCCAGCAGCTTAGTAACGGCAGGGGGCTCCTACGAGCAGTACTTC. V gene TRBV7-8 combines with J gene TRBJ2-7; TRBD1 matches at 7 bases. The germline CDR1 and CDR2 sequences are SGHVS and FQNEAQ. The CDR3 is 16 residues long. V shed 1 base and J 0 bases; nucleotides not matched to a gene: 6.

The rearrangement uses TRBV7-9 and TRBJ1-1; 9 nucleotides line up with TRBD1. The trim removed 4 bases at V and 4 bases at J, leaving 7 bases unmatched. The CDR3 runs to 15 residues. Germline loops: CDR1 SEHNR, CDR2 FQNEAQ (reference sequence). The chain's CDR3 is CASSWGQGDSTEAFF. The CDR3 bases are TGTGCCAGCAGCTGGGGACAGGGTGATAGCACTGAAGCTTTCTTT.

This chain uses TRBV28 with TRBJ2-3, with TRBD2 identical over 8 bases. The CDR3 covers 15 residues. With V trimmed by 2 bases and J by 2 bases, 3 bases remained unmatched. Germline lookup yields CDR1 MDHEN and CDR2 SYDVKM. The CDR3 here is CASSLERELTDTQYF. Here the CDR3 DNA reads TGTGCCAGCAGTTTAGAGCGGGAGCTCACAGATACGCAGTATTTT.

V gene TRBV6-4 combines with J gene TRBJ2-1; 8 bases line up with TRBD2. V lost 8 bases, J lost 7 bases, and 13 bases stayed unmatched. Germline loops: CDR1 MRHNA, CDR2 SNTAGT. The CDR3 spans 15 residues. The CDR3 protein is CASSDPGGPRNEQFF. Here the CDR3 DNA reads TGTGCCAGCTCCGACCCGGGGGGGCCTAGAAATGAGCAGTTCTTC.

This chain uses TRBV11-2 with TRBJ2-7; D may be TRBD2 (6 bases). Trimming took off 4 bases at V and 1 base at J, with 11 bases between the two ends. Germline V gene lookup returns CDR1 SGHAT and CDR2 FQNNGV. The length of the CDR3 is 14 residues. The CDR3 reads CASSSEGKSYEQYF. The CDR3 DNA is TGTGCCAGCAGCTCGGAGGGCAAATCCTACGAGCAGTACTTC.

J is TRBJ2-1 and V is TRBV9, with 9 bases that match TRBD2. This CDR3 region has 15 residues. Losses at the gene ends were 1 base for V and 7 bases for J; bases not matched to a gene: 6. Germline CDR1 is SGDLS and CDR2 is YYNGEE. The CDR3 loop reads CASSVTSGLANEQFF. CDR3 bases: TGTGCCAGCAGCGTAACTAGCGGGCTGGCTAATGAGCAGTTCTTC.

This clone was counted a few times. This rearrangement joins TRBV28 to TRBJ1-4, with 10 bases that match TRBD1. This CDR3 contains 16 residues. The V and J ends lost 7 bases and 7 bases, in that order; junction bases with no gene match: 12. From germline, CDR1 is MDHEN and CDR2 SYDVKM. CDR3 region: CASTQFLGQGVEKLFF. The CDR3 DNA sequence: TGTGCCAGCACCCAGTTCCTCGGACAGGGGGTTGAAAAACTGTTTTTT.

Only one count was recorded for this clone. This chain connects TRBV6-5 to TRBJ1-1, with D possibly matching TRBD1 (6 bases). The V end was cut by 6 bases, the J end by 9 bases, with 17 bases between. CDR3 length: 13 amino acids. In germline, CDR1 is MNHEY, CDR2 SVGAGI. CDR3 DNA sequence: TGTGCCAGCAGGTCACCAGGGGAGGGAAAAGCTTTCTTT. Translated, it gives CASRSPGEGKAFF.

This clone was counted only a few times. The J gene is TRBJ2-7, the V gene TRBV7-2; 12 bases match TRBD1. Unmatched junction bases numbered 11, after V lost 5 bases and J lost 6 bases. This CDR3 has 16 residues. Per the germline V gene, CDR1 is SGHTA and CDR2 is FQGNSA. The CDR3 nucleotides are TGTGCCAGCAGCCCCGGGACAGGGGGCGCCCTAGGCGAGCAGTACTTC. The encoded protein is CASSPGTGGALGEQYF.

V gene TRBV20-1 combines with J gene TRBJ2-1, with TRBD1 as a possible D gene (6 bases). The germline CDR1 and CDR2 sequences are DFQATT and SNEGSKA (reference sequence). V was shortened by 3 bases and J by 3 bases, with 9 bases between the two germline ends. The CDR3 runs to 13 residues. The CDR3 nucleotides are TGCAGTGCTAGTGGGGGCGGCTACAATGAGCAGTTCTTC. Encoded protein: CSASGGGYNEQFF.

This clone was detected only a few times. The chain joins TRBV28 to TRBJ2-7, with D perhaps TRBD2 (5 bases). The V end lost 6 bases, the J end lost 3 bases, and 12 bases lay between the germline ends. This CDR3 comprises 13 residues. Germline CDR1 is MDHEN and CDR2 is SYDVKM. This CDR3 is CASRQHGDYEQYF. The CDR3 coding sequence is TGTGCCAGCAGGCAACACGGGGACTACGAGCAGTACTTC.

This clone was detected a few times. The chain couples TRBV30 to TRBJ2-3, with no clear D. Germline-derived CDR1 and CDR2 are GTSNPN and SVGIG (reference sequence). There are 14 residues in the CDR3. Trimming removed 5 bases from V and 2 bases from J, with 14 bases in between. CDR3 sequence: CAWASEIHTDTQYF. CDR3 DNA: TGTGCCTGGGCCAGCGAGATTCACACAGATACGCAGTATTTT.

V usage is TRBV5-6 and J usage is TRBJ1-6; D is perhaps TRBD1 (6 bases). Germline loops: CDR1 SGHDT, CDR2 YYEEEE. The CDR3 is 14 residues long. V was cut by 1 base and J by 8 bases, with 10 bases left in between. This CDR3 reads CASSLWTAYSPLHF. The CDR3 region has the DNA TGTGCCAGCAGCTTGTGGACAGCCTATTCACCCCTCCACTTT.

The chain is built from TRBV5-1 and TRBJ2-1, with 9 bases lining up with TRBD2. Germline V gene lookup returns CDR1 SGHRS and CDR2 YFSETQ. The CDR3 extends over 17 amino acids. The J segment lost 4 bases and the V segment lost 3 bases, leaving 11 bases of the junction unmatched. In nucleotides, the CDR3 is TGCGCCAGCAGCTCCCGGACTAGCGCGCAGGGGTACAATGAGCAGTTCTTC. It encodes CASSSRTSAQGYNEQFF.

The J gene is TRBJ1-1, the V gene TRBV27; TRBD1 might be the D (6 bases). Trimming stripped 3 bases from V and 4 bases from J, with 9 bases between. Per germline, CDR1 MNHEY and CDR2 SMNVEV (reference sequence). CDR3 length equals 13 residues. The CDR3 spells CASSFRGGTEAFF. CDR3 sequence (DNA): TGTGCCAGCAGTTTCAGGGGTGGCACTGAAGCTTTCTTT.

This clone was seen only once. The rearrangement links TRBV6-5 to TRBJ1-6; TRBD1 aligns across 7 bases. The junction had 7 bases not matched to a gene; V was cut back by 7 bases and J by 4 bases. Germline CDR1 and CDR2: MNHEY and SVGAGI. The CDR3 contains 15 residues. The CDR3 bases are TGTGCCAGCAACCGGGACAGCGCTTATAATTCACCCCTCCACTTT. Its protein is CASNRDSAYNSPLHF.

This chain links TRBV9 with TRBJ2-1; 8 nucleotides line up with TRBD2. V lost 4 bases and J lost 1; bases outside the gene matches: 7. CDR3 length equals 16 residues. The germline gives CDR1 SGDLS, CDR2 YYNGEE. This CDR3 reads CASSYPTSGSYNEQFF. The CDR3, as DNA: TGTGCCAGCAGCTATCCTACTAGCGGATCCTACAATGAGCAGTTCTTC.

In this sample, this clone turned up a few times. The V gene is TRBV27, the J gene TRBJ1-6; D uncertain. V lost 3 bases and J 6 bases, leaving 9 bases between the germline ends. The CDR3 extends over 14 amino acids. Germline loops: CDR1 MNHEY, CDR2 SMNVEV (reference sequence). As DNA, the CDR3 is TGTGCCAGCAGTTTTTGGGCAGCTAATTCACCCCTCCACTTT. It codes for CASSFWAANSPLHF.

The chain employs TRBV5-4 and TRBJ2-2, with TRBD2 matching 8 bases. This CDR3 contains 16 residues. Germline CDR1 SGHNT, CDR2 YYREEE (reference sequence). V was pared by 4 bases and J by 4 bases, with 9 bases of the junction left unmatched. For the CDR3, the DNA is TGTGCCAGCAGCGCTGGCGAGCGGGGGTCCACCGGGGAGCTGTTTTTT. Its translation is CASSAGERGSTGELFF.

This clone came up a few times. The chain combines TRBV19 with TRBJ1-4; D uncertain. The germline V and J ends were trimmed by 7 bases and 4 bases, with 16 bases remaining between them. The CDR3 spans 15 residues. In germline, CDR1 is LNHDA, CDR2 SQIVND (reference sequence). CDR3 coding DNA: TGTGCCAGTACCGTAAATGGCGGATTTAATGAAAAACTGTTTTTT. The encoded protein is CASTVNGGFNEKLFF.

The chain uses TRBV12-5 and TRBJ1-1; D ambiguous. This CDR3 has 13 residues. The V gene's germline CDR1 is LGHNT and CDR2 FRNRAP. The V end was cut by 2 bases, the J end by 3 bases, with 7 bases between. CDR3 loop: CASGLSFDTEAFF. The CDR3 bases are TGTGCTAGTGGTTTGTCGTTTGACACTGAAGCTTTCTTT.

The chain uses TRBV7-2 and TRBJ1-6, with D possibly matching TRBD1 (5 bases). Trimming cost V 6 bases and J 10 bases, with 13 bases left between them. Germline CDR1 is SGHTA and CDR2 is FQGNSA. The CDR3 has 13 residues. CDR3 DNA: TGTGCCAGCAGACGGGACGGGGGGTCACCCCTCCACTTT. It is translated as CASRRDGGSPLHF.

The chain links TRBV9 to TRBJ2-3; 7 bases are shared with TRBD2. CDR1 is SGDLS and CDR2 is YYNGEE in the germline V gene. V gave up 8 bases and J gave up 1 base; unmatched junction bases: 7. The CDR3 contains 14 residues. For the CDR3, the DNA is TGTGCCAGTTCCGCGGGGGTGGGCACAGATACGCAGTATTTT. Protein sequence: CASSAGVGTDTQYF. Together with reference TRBV9 and TRBJ2-3, the CDR3 gives the full variable domain: DSGVTQTPKHLITATGQRVTLRCSPRSGDLSVYWYQQSLDQGLQFLIQYYNGEERAKGNILERFSAQQFPDLHSELNLSSLELGDSALYFCASSAGVGTDTQYFGPGTRLTVL.

V and J are TRBV7-9 and TRBJ2-7, with D possibly being TRBD1 (5 bases). Germline CDR1 SEHNR, CDR2 FQNEAQ (reference sequence). The CDR3 is made up of 12 amino acids. Between the trimmed V and J ends, which lost 6 bases and 6 bases, there was a span of 12 bases. CDR3 amino acids: CASSSDSPEQYF. DNA of the CDR3: TGTGCCAGCAGTTCTGACAGCCCCGAGCAGTACTTC.